These 5 T cell receptor beta chains were sequenced from one sample in a study of T-cell memory formation after mild COVID-19. One entry per CDR3 protein, called by TCRdb with MiXCR from the 5' RACE reads. The sample consists of fewer than 650,000 distinct CDR3 sequences, 17% of them appearing once. Source material: PBMCs or a T cell subset sorted from them (not recorded which). The origin of the receptors is an adult woman who had mild COVID-19 (a few samples of this study predate the infection). Cell type and time point are not known.

The chain employs TRBV29-1 and TRBJ2-3, with D hard to call. Between the trimmed V and J ends, which lost 2 bases and 2 bases, there was a span of 8 bases. This CDR3 comprises 13 residues. Germline V lookup: CDR1 SQVTM, CDR2 ANQGSEA. CDR3 bases: TGCAGCGTTGAATCGCGTGTCACAGATACGCAGTATTTT. Translating gives CSVESRVTDTQYF.

This clonotype is a singleton in its sample. This chain connects TRBV19 to TRBJ2-1, with TRBD1 matching 11 bases. This CDR3 has 15 amino acids. J gave up 12 bases and V 4 bases, and 11 bases lay outside the gene matches. Per germline, CDR1 LNHDA and CDR2 SQIVND (reference sequence). The CDR3, as DNA: TGTGCCAGTAGTACCTGGACAGGGGGCGCGGGTCGGCAGTTCTTC. This encodes CASSTWTGGAGRQFF.

A few counts support this clonotype. The rearrangement uses TRBV20-1 and TRBJ2-1; TRBD2 aligns across 8 bases. Germline CDR1 reads DFQATT; CDR2 reads SNEGSKA (reference sequence). V was pared by 6 bases and J by 9 bases, with 13 bases of the junction left unmatched. The CDR3 covers 14 residues. This CDR3 reads CSALAGFASREQFF. The DNA for the CDR3 is TGCAGTGCCTTAGCGGGATTTGCTTCCCGTGAGCAGTTCTTC.

This clonotype was seen many times. The chain recombines TRBV11-3 with TRBJ2-3; D may match TRBD1 or TRBD2 (5 bases each). V lost 4 bases to trimming and J lost 6 bases, with 14 bases between them. CDR1 and CDR2 (germline): SGHNT, YENEEA. This CDR3 contains 14 residues. This chain's CDR3 is CASSSPSRADTQYF. CDR3 bases: TGTGCCAGCAGCTCCCCTAGCAGGGCCGATACGCAGTATTTT.

This chain links TRBV5-1 with TRBJ2-3, with D possibly TRBD2 on 9 matching bases. Germline V gene lookup returns CDR1 SGHRS and CDR2 YFSETQ. Trimming cost V 2 bases and J 3 bases, with 22 bases left between them. There are 18 residues in the CDR3. The CDR3 bases are TGCGCCAGCAGCTTTGATCAGGGGGCTAGCGGGGAAACAGATACGCAGTATTTT. Translation: CASSFDQGASGETDTQYF.